A selection of T cell receptor beta chains follows, all from one sample in a study of graft-versus-host responses after intestinal transplantation. Libraries were prepared by immunoSEQ multiplex PCR; TCRdb keeps only in-frame clonotypes and omits some of them. The data contain fewer than 15,000 clones, roughly 29% of them singletons. The sample here was alloreactive CD4+ T cells from a mixed lymphocyte reaction culture, taken before intestinal transplant. These receptors came from a human patient who received an intestinal transplant. The CDR3 runs from the conserved cysteine through the conserved F or W. A D gene is named only where the DNA matches it firmly. Size tells how often a clone was seen (once, few, many) or the class of an expanded clone, and some rows leave it out.

CDR3 protein,CDR3 DNA,D gene,clone size,V gene,J gene
CASSLDRNRYEQYF,TGTGCCAGCAGCTTAGACAGGAATCGTTACGAGCAGTACTTC,-,few,TRBV7-2,TRBJ2-7
CASSQARLAGNYNEQFF,TGCGCCAGCAGCCAGGCTAGACTAGCGGGGAACTACAATGAGCAGTTCTTC,TRBD2,few,TRBV4-3,TRBJ2-1
CAWSRGAGGNTIYF,TGTGCCTGGAGCCGGGGGGCCGGTGGAAACACCATATATTTT,-,-,TRBV30,TRBJ1-3
CASSYKVYQETQYF,TGTGCCAGCAGTTACAAGGTGTACCAAGAGACCCAGTACTTC,-,-,TRBV6-6,TRBJ2-5
CASSPRSSSSYNEQFF,TGTGCCAGCAGCCCTCGCAGCTCGAGCTCCTACAATGAGCAGTTCTTC,-,-,TRBV11-2,TRBJ2-1
CASTRDLRRNEQYF,TGTGCCAGCACCCGGGATCTCCGAAGGAACGAGCAGTACTTC,-,few,TRBV6-6,TRBJ2-7
CASMRAGASYEQYF,TGTGCCAGCATGAGGGCGGGAGCCTCCTACGAGCAGTACTTC,TRBD2,few,TRBV6-1,TRBJ2-7
CSVEDSYYNEQFF,TGCAGCGTTGAAGACAGCTATTACAATGAGCAGTTCTTC,-,-,TRBV29-1,TRBJ2-1
CASSYTSGRAPYEQYF,TGCGCCAGCAGCTACACTAGCGGGAGGGCCCCCTACGAGCAGTACTTC,TRBD2,few,TRBV5-1,TRBJ2-7
CASSVDPGGFSYEQYF,TGTGCCAGCAGCGTAGACCCAGGAGGCTTCTCCTACGAGCAGTACTTC,-,-,TRBV9,TRBJ2-7
CASSLGPTWGYEQYF,TGCGCCAGCAGCTTGGGGCCGACCTGGGGATACGAGCAGTACTTC,-,few,TRBV5-1,TRBJ2-7
CASSLGGTVYGYTF,TGTGCCAGCAGTCTGGGGGGCACCGTCTATGGCTACACCTTC,-,few,TRBV28,TRBJ1-2
CATSSDRGRNEKLFF,TGTGCCACCAGCAGTGACAGGGGGCGGAATGAAAAACTGTTTTTT,TRBD1,-,TRBV15,TRBJ1-4
CASQRVGREYNEQFF,TGTGCCAGTCAGAGGGTGGGACGGGAGTACAATGAGCAGTTCTTC,-,few,TRBV7-2,TRBJ2-1